The 15 T cell receptor beta chains presented below share a single source sample, sequenced in a study of blood T cell repertoires in COVID-19. The assay was immunoSEQ multiplex PCR, and TCRdb's table has in-frame clones only and misses some. Of roughly 220,000 clones detected, more than 75% appear once; the ten largest clones hold approximately 6.1%. The sequencing sample was made of peripheral blood. These TCRs come from a man older than 75 with acute or convalescent COVID-19.

The V call is TRBV10-3, the J call TRBJ1-2, with a possible D match to TRBD1 (6 bases). Germline V gives CDR1 ENHRY, CDR2 SYGVKD. This CDR3 comprises 12 residues. The V end was cut by 3 bases, the J end by 8 bases, with 10 bases between. The CDR3 DNA follows: TGTGCCATCAGTGAACCAGGGGACGGCTACACCTTC. Translation: CAISEPGDGYTF.

The chain carries TRBV6-2 or TRBV6-3 and TRBJ2-4, with D possibly TRBD1 on 6 matching bases. V lost 0 bases, J lost 3 bases, and 12 bases lay in between. This CDR3 has 16 amino acids. Germline V lookup: CDR1 MNHEY, CDR2 SVGEGT. CDR3: CASSYSGGLGKNIQYF. The CDR3 coding sequence is TGTGCCAGCAGTTACTCTGGGGGCTTGGGCAAAAACATTCAGTACTTC.

V is TRBV19 and J is TRBJ2-4; tentative D call: TRBD1 (6 bases). This CDR3 is 13 amino acids long. The ends were cut back, 4 bases at V and 3 bases at J, with 7 bases in the middle. The germline CDR1 and CDR2 sequences are LNHDA and SQIVND (reference sequence). CDR3 sequence (DNA): TGTGCCAGTAGTAAAGGGGGCAAAAACATTCAGTACTTC. This codes for CASSKGGKNIQYF. The full variable domain, with the rest looked up from reference TRBV19 and TRBJ2-4, is DGGITQSPKYLFRKEGQNVTLSCEQNLNHDAMYWYRQDPGQGLRLIYYSQIVNDFQKGDIAEGYSVSREKKESFPLTVTSAQKNPTAFYLCASSKGGKNIQYFGAGTRLSVL.

The chain recombines TRBV6-1 with TRBJ2-7; 9 bases are a match to TRBD1. With 0 bases clipped from V and 3 bases from J, the junction kept 6 bases outside the gene matches. There are 16 residues in the CDR3. CDR1 is MNHNS, CDR2 SASEGT, per germline. The DNA for the CDR3 is TGTGCCAGCAGTGAAGCCTTGGGACAGGGTAACTACGAGCAGTACGTC. Its protein is CASSEALGQGNYEQYV.

The gene calls are TRBV9 and TRBJ2-5, with 8 bases matching TRBD2. CDR3 size: 15 residues. V was clipped by 4 bases and J by 4 bases; unmatched bases: 9. CDR1 is SGDLS, CDR2 YYNGEE, per germline. The DNA of the CDR3 is TGTGCCAGCAGCCCCTCGGGGACTAGAGGAGAGACCCAGTACTTC. Its translation is CASSPSGTRGETQYF.

This clone appeared once. The chain combines TRBV18 with TRBJ2-3; D call uncertain. V was pared by 2 bases and J by 4 bases, with 10 bases between. The CDR3 length is 14 residues. Germline V gene sequence: CDR1 KGHSH, CDR2 LQKENI. This chain's CDR3 is CASSPSSGPDTQYF. CDR3 DNA: TGTGCCAGCTCACCATCATCCGGTCCAGATACGCAGTATTTT.

This chain connects TRBV16 to TRBJ1-2; possibly TRBD1 for D (5 bases). The CDR3 runs 14 residues. The germline V and J ends were trimmed by 3 bases and 4 bases, with 12 bases remaining between them. In germline, CDR1 is KGHSY, CDR2 FQNENV. The CDR3 reads CASSHGGLGYGYTF. CDR3 sequence (DNA): TGTGCCAGCAGCCACGGGGGACTGGGCTATGGCTACACCTTC.

The CDR3 DNA is TGTGCCAGTAGTCCGGGGACAGGGGTCTCCTACGAGCAGTACTTC. Translating it yields CASSPGTGVSYEQYF. The chain uses TRBV19 and TRBJ2-7; 10 positions agree with TRBD1. Germline V gene lookup returns CDR1 LNHDA and CDR2 SQIVND (reference sequence). Germline trimming cut 5 bases from V and 0 bases from J; bases unmatched to any gene: 4. This CDR3 is 15 amino acids long.

The CDR3 loop is CATTPPGLARRKQYF. CDR3 nucleotide sequence: TGTGCCACCACTCCCCCGGGACTAGCTCGAAGGAAGCAGTACTTC. The V call is TRBV28, the J call TRBJ2-7, with 9 nucleotides matching TRBD2. The germline CDR1 and CDR2 sequences are MDHEN and SYDVKM. The V and J ends lost 10 bases and 8 bases, in that order; junction bases with no gene match: 18. This CDR3 comprises 15 residues.

Only one count was recorded for this clone. The CDR3 DNA sequence: TGTGCCAGCAGCCCTAGCGGGAGCTGGGAGACCCAGTACTTC. It yields the protein CASSPSGSWETQYF. The gene calls are TRBV7-2 and TRBJ2-5, with 10 nucleotides matching TRBD2. The J segment lost 5 bases and the V segment lost 5 bases, leaving 5 bases of the junction unmatched. The CDR3 runs to 14 residues. Germline CDR1 and CDR2: SGHTA and FQGNSA.

V usage is TRBV9 and J usage is TRBJ2-2, with a possible D match to TRBD2 (6 bases). The V end was cut by 7 bases, the J end by 0 bases, with 16 bases between. Germline CDR1 SGDLS, CDR2 YYNGEE. The CDR3 sequence is 16 residues long. The CDR3 loop reads CASRRDSYTNTGELFF. The CDR3 region has the DNA TGTGCCAGCCGCAGGGACTCCTACACGAACACCGGGGAGCTGTTTTTT. The full variable domain, with the rest looked up from reference TRBV9 and TRBJ2-2, is DSGVTQTPKHLITATGQRVTLRCSPRSGDLSVYWYQQSLDQGLQFLIQYYNGEERAKGNILERFSAQQFPDLHSELNLSSLELGDSALYFCASRRDSYTNTGELFFGEGSRLTVL.

The chain is built from TRBV4-3 and TRBJ1-6; D possibly corresponds to TRBD1 (6 bases). V was shortened by 2 bases and J by 5 bases, with 13 bases between the two germline ends. This CDR3 region has 16 residues. Germline V lookup: CDR1 LGHNA, CDR2 YSLEER. CDR3 DNA: TGCGCCAGCAGCCAAACCAGACAGGCGGATAATTCACCCCTCCACTTT. Translated, it gives CASSQTRQADNSPLHF.

This chain links TRBV7-3 with TRBJ2-1; 9 bases line up with TRBD2. The CDR3 is 16 amino acids. The germline V gene has CDR1 SGHTA and CDR2 FQGTGA. V lost 0 bases and J lost 2; bases outside the gene matches: 2. CDR3 region: CASSLTSSGTYNEQFF. The CDR3 DNA is TGTGCCAGCAGCTTAACGTCTAGCGGGACCTACAATGAGCAGTTCTTC.

The chain joins TRBV19 to TRBJ2-5, with 11 bases aligning to TRBD1. The germline V gene encodes CDR1 LNHDA and CDR2 SQIVND (reference sequence). V was pared by 6 bases and J by 3 bases, with 3 bases of the junction left unmatched. The CDR3 runs to 14 residues. DNA for the CDR3: TGTGCCAGTAGGGACAGGGGGCGTGAAGAGACCCAGTACTTC. As protein: CASRDRGREETQYF.

This chain uses TRBV27 with TRBJ2-7; the match to TRBD1 covers 11 bases. Germline V gene lookup returns CDR1 MNHEY and CDR2 SMNVEV (reference sequence). The CDR3 loop spans 15 amino acids. Trimming removed 3 bases from V and 2 bases from J; junction bases left unmatched: 3. The CDR3 loop reads CASSLRTGGPYEQYF. As DNA, the CDR3 is TGTGCCAGCAGTTTGCGGACAGGGGGCCCCTACGAGCAGTACTTC.